This is a list of T cell receptor beta chains from one sample in a study of T-cell memory formation after mild COVID-19. MiXCR, applied by TCRdb to the 5' RACE reads, yields one record per CDR3 protein. The sample holds about 310,000 distinct CDR3 sequences, just under 20% seen once. The sequenced material came from PBMCs or a T cell subset sorted from them (not recorded which). The receptors shown here come from a man between 18 and 29 years old who had mild COVID-19 (a few samples of this study predate the infection). Cell type and time point are not known. Both conserved end residues are part of each CDR3. Fields, in order: V gene, clone size, D gene, J gene, CDR3 protein, CDR3 DNA. The D gene is left open where the match is weak. Some rows mark clone size as missing; the rest say once, few, many or name a class of expanded clone.

TRBV2	NA	NA	TRBJ1-4	CATGGFGSEKLFF	TGTGCCACCGGGGGGTTCGGCTCTGAAAAACTGTTTTTT
TRBV11-2	NA	TRBD1	TRBJ1-5	CASSPGQGGDQPQHF	TGTGCCAGCAGCCCCGGACAGGGTGGGGATCAGCCCCAGCATTTT
TRBV7-2	few	TRBD1	TRBJ1-3	CASSLNTGVGNTIYF	TGTGCCAGCAGCTTAAACACAGGGGTAGGAAACACCATATATTTT
TRBV6-5	few	NA	TRBJ2-1	CASSYTPVPYNEQFF	TGTGCCAGCAGTTACACTCCGGTCCCCTACAATGAGCAGTTCTTC
TRBV7-2	NA	NA	TRBJ1-5	CASSVDGVGGQPQHF	TGTGCCAGCAGCGTGGATGGGGTGGGAGGACAGCCCCAGCATTTT
TRBV29-1	NA	TRBD1	TRBJ2-7	CSVGKDRVYEQYF	TGCAGCGTGGGGAAGGACAGGGTCTACGAGCAGTACTTC
TRBV5-6	few	TRBD1	TRBJ1-1	CASHRGREAFF	TGTGCCAGCCACAGGGGGCGTGAAGCTTTCTTT
TRBV20-1	NA	NA	TRBJ2-4	CSAVLRPKNIQYF	TGCAGTGCGGTTCTTAGGCCCAAAAACATTCAGTACTTC
TRBV30	few	TRBD2	TRBJ2-2	CAWGLAGNTGELFF	TGTGCCTGGGGACTAGCGGGGAACACCGGGGAGCTGTTTTTT
TRBV27	few	TRBD2	TRBJ2-3	CASSLRGGLGTQYF	TGTGCCAGCAGTTTGCGGGGGGGCCTGGGAACGCAGTATTTT
TRBV2	NA	TRBD1	TRBJ2-1	CASIFVGTGDLSEQFF	TGTGCCAGCATTTTCGTCGGGACAGGGGATCTGAGTGAGCAGTTCTTC
TRBV7-2	few	TRBD1	TRBJ1-5	CASSIGTGARQPQHF	TGTGCCAGCAGCATCGGGACAGGGGCTAGGCAGCCCCAGCATTTT
TRBV7-2	few	NA	TRBJ1-5	CASSLLGWGGKNQPQHF	TGTGCCAGCAGCCTCCTCGGATGGGGGGGGAAAAATCAGCCCCAGCATTTT
TRBV7-9	NA	TRBD2	TRBJ2-7	CASSLTGGPSYEQYF	TGTGCCAGCAGCTTAACGGGGGGGCCCTCCTACGAGCAGTACTTC
TRBV12-3/TRBV12-4	NA	NA	TRBJ2-5	CASSLKQGTSQYF	TGTGCCAGCAGTTTAAAGCAGGGAACGTCCCAGTACTTC
TRBV7-2	NA	NA	TRBJ2-3	CASSLLSGYTDTQYF	TGTGCCAGCAGCTTATTATCGGGGTACACAGATACGCAGTATTTT
TRBV19	few	NA	TRBJ2-7	CASSIGVVKPYEQYF	TGTGCCAGTAGTATCGGTGTAGTCAAGCCCTACGAGCAGTACTTC
TRBV7-8	few	NA	TRBJ1-1	CASSLGAGTRNTEAFF	TGTGCCAGCAGCTTAGGGGCCGGGACACGGAACACTGAAGCTTTCTTT
TRBV7-3	NA	TRBD1	TRBJ1-6	CASSQGTGRSPLHF	TGTGCCAGCAGCCAGGGGACAGGGCGGTCACCCCTCCACTTT
TRBV2	few	NA	TRBJ2-1	CASTVEAFYNEQFF	TGTGCCAGCACAGTCGAAGCGTTCTACAATGAGCAGTTCTTC
TRBV4-3	few	TRBD2	TRBJ2-3	CASSQEGGLAGLTSTDTQYF	TGCGCCAGCAGCCAAGAGGGGGGACTAGCGGGCTTAACTAGCACAGATACGCAGTATTTT
TRBV7-9	few	NA	TRBJ2-7	CASSPFPGLAISYEQYF	TGTGCCAGCAGCCCATTCCCAGGCTTAGCGATCTCCTACGAGCAGTACTTC
TRBV19	NA	TRBD1	TRBJ1-2	CASSMGQLPSGYTF	TGTGCCAGTAGTATGGGACAGCTGCCGTCCGGCTACACCTTC
TRBV7-9	few	TRBD1	TRBJ2-1	CASRTGDPSNEQFF	TGTGCCAGCAGAACAGGGGACCCTTCCAATGAGCAGTTCTTC
TRBV20-1	once	NA	TRBJ1-2	CSGGSPGTYGYTF	TGCAGTGGCGGGTCTCCCGGAACCTATGGCTACACCTTC
TRBV5-1	few	NA	TRBJ2-5	CASSLGSQKETQYF	TGCGCCAGCAGCTTGGGGTCACAGAAAGAGACCCAGTACTTC
TRBV9	few	NA	TRBJ2-7	CASSVGTNLAYEQYF	TGTGCCAGCAGCGTAGGTACAAACTTGGCCTACGAGCAGTACTTC
TRBV5-5	NA	NA	TRBJ1-2	CASSLDNRNFYGYTF	TGTGCCAGCAGCTTGGACAATAGAAACTTCTATGGCTACACCTTC
TRBV7-2	NA	TRBD1	TRBJ2-5	CASSLEGQGSPQYF	TGTGCCAGCAGCTTAGAGGGACAGGGGTCACCCCAGTACTTC
TRBV2	NA	TRBD1	TRBJ2-7	CASIRGTGYEQYF	TGTGCCAGCATACGAGGGACAGGCTACGAGCAGTACTTC
TRBV18	many	TRBD1	TRBJ1-4	CASSPARDRFNGKLFF	TGTGCCAGCTCGCCAGCCCGGGACAGGTTTAATGGAAAACTGTTTTTT
TRBV7-9	NA	TRBD1	TRBJ2-4	CASSHRDRADIQYF	TGTGCCAGCAGCCACCGGGACAGGGCTGACATTCAGTACTTC
TRBV6-1	few	TRBD1	TRBJ2-7	CASSARQGWDEQYF	TGTGCCAGCAGTGCTCGACAGGGCTGGGACGAGCAGTACTTC
TRBV6-6	few	NA	TRBJ1-1	CASSYAEILNTEAFF	TGTGCCAGCAGTTACGCGGAGATCTTGAACACTGAAGCTTTCTTT
TRBV5-6	many	NA	TRBJ2-3	CASSLDLPGGRDTQYF	TGTGCCAGCAGCTTGGATCTTCCGGGGGGCAGGGATACGCAGTATTTT
TRBV28	NA	TRBD1	TRBJ1-4	CASSLSDRGEKLFF	TGTGCCAGCAGTTTATCGGACAGGGGTGAAAAACTGTTTTTT